The source of this T cell receptor beta chain is a study of graft-versus-host responses after intestinal transplantation. Overall study context: Transplant types were multivisceral, liver-intestinal, or isolated intestinal.

This CDR3 region has 14 residues. Trimming removed 2 bases at V and 9 bases at J, with 11 bases between. Germline CDR1 is MDHEN and CDR2 is SYDVKM. General observations from the study: Across patients carrying graft-donor T cell macrochimerism, allografts held high graft-versus-host to host-versus-graft clonal ratios. Recipient-marrow GvH clones were detected, some having first appeared in ileum or blood.

With regard to this clone: The antigen remains undetermined.

The table came from immunoSEQ multiplex PCR; TCRdb's copy has only in-frame clones and leaves some out. The table shows tens of thousands of clones, with nearly 95% occurring only once. Material: unstimulated CD4+ T cells sorted from spleen or lymph node cells, obtained before transplant. The TCR was taken from a human donor who was the organ donor for an intestinal transplant. This chain connects TRBV28 to TRBJ1-6; TRBD1 might be the D (5 bases). The CDR3 nucleotides are TGTGCCAGCAGTTTACGTCAGGGATCTTCACCCCTCCACTTT. Protein: CASSLRQGSSPLHF. Looking up the rest from reference TRBV28 and TRBJ1-6 gives the full variable domain: DVKVTQSSRYLVKRTGEKVFLECVQDMDHENMFWYRQDPGLGLRLIYFSYDVKMKEKGDIPEGYSVSREKKERFSLILESASTNQTSMYLCASSLRQGSSPLHFGNGTRLTVT.